This T cell receptor (beta chain) originates from a study of T cells after posttransplantation cyclophosphamide. A remark on this clone: Its antigen is still unknown.

The V gene end was trimmed by 3 bases and the J gene end by 8 bases; junction bases not matched to a gene: 6. The germline V gene has CDR1 GTSNPN and CDR2 SVGIG (reference sequence). The CDR3 loop spans 13 amino acids. General study results and limits: Donor CD8+ memory clones often dominated recipient blood repertoires at later times. Tissue-infiltrating T cells from skin or gut overlapped little with blood T cells.

TCRdb's table, derived via immunoSEQ multiplex PCR, lists solely in-frame clones and lacks some. The sample has 25,000 to 30,000 clones, 86% seen once; the top ten hold around 3.5%. This chain links TRBV30 with TRBJ2-1, with 8 bases matching TRBD1. This TCR came from a man aged 45 to 65. Material: PBMCs. CDR3 DNA sequence: TGTGCCTGGAGCTGGACAGGGTATGATGAGCAGTTCTTC. This gives the protein CAWSWTGYDEQFF.